Listed below are T cell receptor beta chains from one sample, sequenced in a study of T cells after yellow fever vaccination. MiXCR, applied by TCRdb to the 5' RACE reads, yields one record per CDR3 protein. The table shows under 20,000 distinct CDR3 sequences, with about 4.1% occurring only once. Sequencing was performed on PBMCs, either bulk or a sorted T-cell subset (CD4+, CD8+, memory, or dextramer-sorted; not recorded which), taken 15 days after the yellow fever booster vaccination. Every receptor here comes from a man aged 30 to 45 who received the YFV17D yellow fever vaccine. CDR3s include the opening cysteine and the closing phenylalanine or tryptophan. The order of the fields is clone size, D gene, J gene, V gene, CDR3 DNA, CDR3 protein. The D gene is left open where the match is weak. Clone size is stated in some rows and not others, as once, few, many or a class when expanded.

clone_size: many
d_call: NA
j_call: TRBJ1-2
v_call: TRBV10-2
cdr3_nt: TGCGCCAGCAGTGAAAGGTCAGGTAGCAGCTATGGCTACACCTTC
cdr3_aa: CASSERSGSSYGYTF

clone_size: many
d_call: NA
j_call: TRBJ2-7
v_call: TRBV11-2
cdr3_nt: TGTGCCAGCAGCTTAGTTGGGGCGGACTACGAGCAGTACTTC
cdr3_aa: CASSLVGADYEQYF

clone_size: many
d_call: NA
j_call: TRBJ2-5
v_call: TRBV6-2/TRBV6-3
cdr3_nt: TGTGCCAGCACCGGGACGTCGGAGACCCAGTACTTC
cdr3_aa: CASTGTSETQYF

clone_size: many
d_call: NA
j_call: TRBJ2-7
v_call: TRBV25-1
cdr3_nt: TGTGCCAGCAGTGATGGTCACTACGAGCAGTACTTC
cdr3_aa: CASSDGHYEQYF

clone_size: many
d_call: TRBD1
j_call: TRBJ2-1
v_call: TRBV7-9
cdr3_nt: TGTGCCAGCAGCCCCCGAGACAGGGTCTACAATGAGCAGTTCTTC
cdr3_aa: CASSPRDRVYNEQFF

clone_size: many
d_call: NA
j_call: TRBJ2-7
v_call: TRBV25-1
cdr3_nt: TGTGCCAGCAGTGAAAGTTTGGGGAGCACCTACGAGCAGTACTTC
cdr3_aa: CASSESLGSTYEQYF

clone_size: many
d_call: TRBD1
j_call: TRBJ2-7
v_call: TRBV27
cdr3_nt: TGTGCCAGCAGGGGACAGGGCCACGAGCAGTACTTC
cdr3_aa: CASRGQGHEQYF

clone_size: many
d_call: NA
j_call: TRBJ1-5
v_call: TRBV20-1
cdr3_nt: TGCAGTGCTAGAGAAGGGACGAAGCAGCCCCAGCATTTT
cdr3_aa: CSAREGTKQPQHF

clone_size: many
d_call: NA
j_call: TRBJ1-5
v_call: TRBV30
cdr3_nt: TGTGCCTGGAGTGTCGCGCCTATCGATCAGCCCCAGCATTTT
cdr3_aa: CAWSVAPIDQPQHF

clone_size: many
d_call: NA
j_call: TRBJ1-1
v_call: TRBV19
cdr3_nt: TGTGCCAGTAGTACGCAGCCTGTCCATACAGGGCTGAACACTGAAGCTTTCTTT
cdr3_aa: CASSTQPVHTGLNTEAFF

clone_size: many
d_call: NA
j_call: TRBJ2-3
v_call: TRBV18
cdr3_nt: TGTGCCAGCTCACCGGCCATTACAGACCCGCGCACAGATACGCAGTATTTT
cdr3_aa: CASSPAITDPRTDTQYF

clone_size: many
d_call: NA
j_call: TRBJ1-1
v_call: TRBV2
cdr3_nt: TGTGCCAGCAGTGTCTACGGGGGCAACACTGAAGCTTTCTTT
cdr3_aa: CASSVYGGNTEAFF

clone_size: many
d_call: TRBD2
j_call: TRBJ2-1
v_call: TRBV9
cdr3_nt: TGTGCCAGCAGCGTAGAGAGTAGCGGGGCCTACAATGAGCAGTTCTTC
cdr3_aa: CASSVESSGAYNEQFF

clone_size: many
d_call: NA
j_call: TRBJ2-4
v_call: TRBV7-8
cdr3_nt: TGTGCCAGCAGCTTAGTTGTGGAGGCCAAAAACATTCAGTACTTC
cdr3_aa: CASSLVVEAKNIQYF

clone_size: many
d_call: NA
j_call: TRBJ2-3
v_call: TRBV7-2
cdr3_nt: TGTGCCAGCAGCCAGGTGGGGGGAGATACGCAGTATTTT
cdr3_aa: CASSQVGGDTQYF

clone_size: many
d_call: NA
j_call: TRBJ2-7
v_call: TRBV20-1
cdr3_nt: TGCAGCGCCGGGGACCCTGTTTACGAGCAGTACTTC
cdr3_aa: CSAGDPVYEQYF

clone_size: many
d_call: TRBD1
j_call: TRBJ2-5
v_call: TRBV5-8
cdr3_nt: TGTGCCAGCAGCGGGGGACAGCGCCCCATAGGGACCCAGTACTTC
cdr3_aa: CASSGGQRPIGTQYF

clone_size: NA
d_call: NA
j_call: TRBJ1-1
v_call: TRBV7-9
cdr3_nt: TGTGCCAGCAGTACCTGGGGAGACAGAGACACTGAAGCTTTCTTT
cdr3_aa: CASSTWGDRDTEAFF

clone_size: many
d_call: NA
j_call: TRBJ1-1
v_call: TRBV19
cdr3_nt: TGTGCCAGTAGTCAGGGCCCCCCGGTTGAGCCGGACAGCGAGGCAGCTTTCTTT
cdr3_aa: CASSQGPPVEPDSEAAFF

clone_size: many
d_call: NA
j_call: TRBJ1-1
v_call: TRBV20-1
cdr3_nt: TGCAGTGCTAGACCTGTCACGTGGACTGAAGCTTTCTTT
cdr3_aa: CSARPVTWTEAFF

clone_size: many
d_call: NA
j_call: TRBJ2-7
v_call: TRBV7-2
cdr3_nt: TGTGCCAGCAGCTTACTCTACGAGCAGTACTTC
cdr3_aa: CASSLLYEQYF

clone_size: many
d_call: NA
j_call: TRBJ2-3
v_call: TRBV6-5
cdr3_nt: TGTGCCAGCAGTTACTCCCCCAATCTAGGTACTACAGATACGCAGTATTTT
cdr3_aa: CASSYSPNLGTTDTQYF

clone_size: many
d_call: TRBD2
j_call: TRBJ2-1
v_call: TRBV5-4
cdr3_nt: TGTGCCAGCAGCCTGGAGGCTAGCGGGAGCTATGAGCAGTTCTTC
cdr3_aa: CASSLEASGSYEQFF

clone_size: many
d_call: NA
j_call: TRBJ2-7
v_call: TRBV7-2
cdr3_nt: TGTGCCAGCAGCTTAAGAGGTGCAGGCACCGACGAGCAGTACTTC
cdr3_aa: CASSLRGAGTDEQYF

clone_size: many
d_call: TRBD1
j_call: TRBJ1-2
v_call: TRBV27
cdr3_nt: TGTGCCAGCGAGAGTGGGGACAGGGGGTTTGCTAACTATGGCTACACCTTC
cdr3_aa: CASESGDRGFANYGYTF

clone_size: many
d_call: TRBD1
j_call: TRBJ2-1
v_call: TRBV5-4
cdr3_nt: TGTGCCAGCAGCTTGGGGGACAGGGACTACAATGAGCAGTTCTTC
cdr3_aa: CASSLGDRDYNEQFF

clone_size: many
d_call: TRBD1
j_call: TRBJ2-1
v_call: TRBV5-5
cdr3_nt: TGTGCCAGCAGTACTGGACAGGGTGGGAATGAGCAGTTCTTC
cdr3_aa: CASSTGQGGNEQFF

clone_size: many
d_call: NA
j_call: TRBJ2-7
v_call: TRBV6-5
cdr3_nt: TGTGCCAGCAGCCCCGATTTCAGGTTATCCTACGAGCAGTACTTC
cdr3_aa: CASSPDFRLSYEQYF

clone_size: many
d_call: NA
j_call: TRBJ1-6
v_call: TRBV7-8
cdr3_nt: TGTGCCAGCAGCTACGGGGGTGGCTCCTATAATTCACCCCTCCACTTT
cdr3_aa: CASSYGGGSYNSPLHF

clone_size: many
d_call: NA
j_call: TRBJ2-4
v_call: TRBV6-4
cdr3_nt: TGTGCCAGCAGTGCTCATCCCAGAGTGGGCTTTGGACTGATAGCCAAAAACATTCAGTACTTC
cdr3_aa: CASSAHPRVGFGLIAKNIQYF

clone_size: many
d_call: NA
j_call: TRBJ2-4
v_call: TRBV18
cdr3_nt: TGTGCCAGCTCACCACGGGAACCCGGACCCAAAAACATTCAGTACTTC
cdr3_aa: CASSPREPGPKNIQYF

clone_size: many
d_call: NA
j_call: TRBJ2-1
v_call: TRBV12-3/TRBV12-4
cdr3_nt: TGTGCCAGCAGACCTCCCGATTCCCCCCCTCATGAGCAGTTCTTC
cdr3_aa: CASRPPDSPPHEQFF

clone_size: many
d_call: NA
j_call: TRBJ1-1
v_call: TRBV9
cdr3_nt: TGTGCCAGCAGCGTAACGGTCCTAGGGGAGACTGAAGCTTTCTTT
cdr3_aa: CASSVTVLGETEAFF

clone_size: many
d_call: TRBD2
j_call: TRBJ2-3
v_call: TRBV15
cdr3_nt: TGTGCCACCACCCCGGGGGGGAGCACAGATACGCAGTATTTT
cdr3_aa: CATTPGGSTDTQYF

clone_size: NA
d_call: NA
j_call: TRBJ2-2
v_call: TRBV27
cdr3_nt: TGTGCCAGCAGTTTCTCCCCCGGGGAGCTGTTTTTT
cdr3_aa: CASSFSPGELFF

clone_size: many
d_call: NA
j_call: TRBJ1-6
v_call: TRBV4-3
cdr3_nt: TGCGCCAGCAGCCAAGATCAGTATTCACCCCTCCACTTT
cdr3_aa: CASSQDQYSPLHF

clone_size: medium-sized
d_call: NA
j_call: TRBJ1-1
v_call: TRBV12-3/TRBV12-4
cdr3_nt: TGTGCCAGCCCTCCCGGGGAAGAGAACACTGAAGCTTTCTTT
cdr3_aa: CASPPGEENTEAFF

clone_size: many
d_call: TRBD1
j_call: TRBJ2-1
v_call: TRBV20-1
cdr3_nt: TGCAGTGTCAGAGGGGACAGGGGGATCAATGAGCAGTTCTTC
cdr3_aa: CSVRGDRGINEQFF

clone_size: medium-sized
d_call: NA
j_call: TRBJ2-7
v_call: TRBV29-1
cdr3_nt: TGCAGCGTTGGAGGAAGCTCCTACGAGCAGTACTTC
cdr3_aa: CSVGGSSYEQYF

clone_size: many
d_call: NA
j_call: TRBJ1-2
v_call: TRBV28
cdr3_nt: TGTGCCAGCAGTCCCCCGATGGATACTGGGGGACGGGCAATGGAAGGCTACACCTTC
cdr3_aa: CASSPPMDTGGRAMEGYTF

clone_size: many
d_call: TRBD2
j_call: TRBJ2-2
v_call: TRBV6-5
cdr3_nt: TGTGCCAGCAGTTACTCGCTCCGGCCGGGGGGCACCGGGGAGCTGTTTTTT
cdr3_aa: CASSYSLRPGGTGELFF

clone_size: many
d_call: NA
j_call: TRBJ1-2
v_call: TRBV12-3/TRBV12-4
cdr3_nt: TGTGCCAGCAGTTACGGACGGGTTTATGGCTACACCTTC
cdr3_aa: CASSYGRVYGYTF

clone_size: many
d_call: NA
j_call: TRBJ2-7
v_call: TRBV4-3
cdr3_nt: TGCGCCAGCAGCCAAGTTGGGCCAGCGGCGAGCTCCTACGAGCAGTACTTC
cdr3_aa: CASSQVGPAASSYEQYF

clone_size: many
d_call: NA
j_call: TRBJ2-5
v_call: TRBV27
cdr3_nt: TGTGCCAGCAGTCTCGGGACAAATGAAGAGACCCAGTACTTC
cdr3_aa: CASSLGTNEETQYF

clone_size: NA
d_call: NA
j_call: TRBJ2-1
v_call: TRBV9
cdr3_nt: TGTGCCAGCAGCGTAAGGCTCAGGGTCGCCTACAATGAGCAGTTCTTC
cdr3_aa: CASSVRLRVAYNEQFF

clone_size: medium-sized
d_call: NA
j_call: TRBJ2-5
v_call: TRBV20-1
cdr3_nt: TGCAGTGCCGAGACTCGGCAGGGATTATTGGGTGGAGAGACCCAGTACTTC
cdr3_aa: CSAETRQGLLGGETQYF